This T cell receptor (beta chain) was found in a study of PD-1 blockade in mismatch repair-deficient tumors. The overall study: Patients had approximately 13 mismatch repair-deficient cancer types and were previously treated and progressing. Study-wide points: After pembrolizumab, tumor-resident clones rose rapidly, then generally contracted before radiologic responses.

Method: immunoSEQ multiplex PCR; TCRdb's copy keeps in-frame clones and lacks some. Counted here are approximately 63,000 clones, 88% occurring once; the ten biggest clones make up about 15%. All patients were mismatch repair deficient, assessed by either PCR or immunohistochemistry. TCR sequencing covered a few patients who responded to pembrolizumab. Comments on this clone: Antigen specificity is unknown.

This CDR3 spans 16 amino acids. V dropped 5 bases and J dropped 1 base, with 15 bases sitting between them. Germline CDR1 is PRHDT and CDR2 is FYEKMQ (reference sequence). This TCR came from an adult with mismatch repair-deficient cancer. The chain employs TRBV13 and TRBJ1-3; TRBD1 is a possible D gene (6 bases). The material sequenced was peripheral blood, taken 52 weeks after starting pembrolizumab. CDR3 DNA sequence: TGTGCCAGCAGCCAGTCGGGGGCCTTTTCTGGAAACACCATATATTTT. This translates into CASSQSGAFSGNTIYF.